One and the same sample provided the 28 T cell receptor beta chains below, sequenced in a study of control samples from healthy donors and cancer patients. Measured with immunoSEQ multiplex PCR; TCRdb has only the in-frame clones, and not every one. The sample has 10,000 to 15,000 clones; approximately 88% are singletons. The sequenced sample was formalin-fixed, paraffin-embedded tissue. Receptors were obtained from a male donor with melanoma.

The chain couples TRBV19 to TRBJ2-7; TRBD2 aligns across 9 bases. The germline CDR1 and CDR2 sequences are LNHDA and SQIVND (reference sequence). The CDR3 contains 15 residues. V gave up 6 bases and J gave up 0 bases; unmatched junction bases: 6. The CDR3 reads CASRTTSGSSYEQYF. DNA for the CDR3: TGTGCCAGTAGAACTACTAGCGGGTCCTCCTACGAGCAGTACTTC.

The gene calls are TRBV7-2 and TRBJ2-5; D may be TRBD1 (6 bases). Germline assignment: CDR1 SGHTA and CDR2 FQGNSA. The CDR3 runs to 14 residues. Trimming cost V 5 bases and J 5 bases, with 15 bases left between them. The CDR3 spells CASSLRTGQETQYF. The CDR3 DNA reads TGTGCCAGCAGCCTACGTACAGGGCAGGAGACCCAGTACTTC. The complete variable domain, with remaining parts taken from reference TRBV7-2 and TRBJ2-5, reads GAGVSQSPSNKVTEKGKDVELRCDPISGHTALYWYRQSLGQGLEFLIYFQGNSAPDKSGLPSDRFSAERTGGSVSTLTIQRTQQEDSAVYLCASSLRTGQETQYFGPGTRLLVL.

The J gene is TRBJ2-1, the V gene TRBV6-2 or TRBV6-3, with 10 bases that match TRBD2. CDR1 and CDR2 from the germline V gene are MNHEY and SVGEGT. The CDR3 sequence is 21 residues long. V was clipped by 3 bases and J by 2 bases; unmatched bases: 19. As DNA, the CDR3 is TGTGCCAGCAGTTATCCCGGGACTAGCGCGCCCAGCAAGGGGGCCTACAATGAGCAGTTCTTC. As protein: CASSYPGTSAPSKGAYNEQFF.

The chain combines TRBV4-3 with TRBJ2-3, with TRBD2 matching over 7 bases. This CDR3 has 17 residues. The J segment lost 1 base and the V segment lost 0 bases, leaving 7 bases of the junction unmatched. Germline V CDR1 and CDR2: LGHNA, YSLEER. The chain's CDR3 is CASSQDPASGRTDTQYF. In nucleotides, the CDR3 is TGCGCCAGCAGCCAAGACCCCGCTAGCGGTCGCACAGATACGCAGTATTTT.

The chain links TRBV4-3 to TRBJ1-6, with TRBD1 identical over 8 bases. The germline V gene encodes CDR1 LGHNA and CDR2 YSLEER. Unmatched junction bases numbered 4, after V lost 0 bases and J lost 9 bases. This CDR3 spans 15 amino acids. The CDR3 coding sequence is TGCGCCAGCAGCCAAGACCAAGACAGGGGTTCACCCCTCCACTTT. Translation: CASSQDQDRGSPLHF.

The chain couples TRBV19 to TRBJ1-2; TRBD1 aligns across 7 bases. The CDR3 runs to 14 residues. Germline CDR1 is LNHDA and CDR2 is SQIVND (reference sequence). The V and J ends lost 4 bases and 6 bases, in that order; junction bases with no gene match: 8. CDR3 nucleotide sequence: TGTGCCAGTAGTAGAGATACAGGGGAACATGGCTACACCTTC. Its protein product is CASSRDTGEHGYTF. The full variable domain, completed using reference TRBV19 and TRBJ1-2, is DGGITQSPKYLFRKEGQNVTLSCEQNLNHDAMYWYRQDPGQGLRLIYYSQIVNDFQKGDIAEGYSVSREKKESFPLTVTSAQKNPTAFYLCASSRDTGEHGYTFGSGTRLTVV.

The chain is built from TRBV27 and TRBJ2-7; D ambiguous. The CDR3 sequence is 16 residues long. The V end was cut by 5 bases, the J end by 4 bases, with 21 bases between. CDR1 is MNHEY and CDR2 is SMNVEV in the germline V gene (reference sequence). This CDR3 reads CASSPNEAAWRYEQYF. CDR3 DNA: TGTGCCAGCAGTCCGAATGAGGCAGCCTGGAGATACGAGCAGTACTTC.

The chain is built from TRBV6-5 and TRBJ2-1; the match to TRBD2 covers 10 bases. V trimming: 10 bases; J trimming: 4 bases; junction bases outside the gene matches: 7. This CDR3 spans 14 amino acids. Germline V gene data show CDR1 as MNHEY and CDR2 as SVGAGI. CDR3 bases: TGTGCCACCGACGGACTAGCGGATTACAATGAGCAGTTCTTC. Residues: CATDGLADYNEQFF.

The chain is built from TRBV6-5 and TRBJ2-7; no firm D call. V dropped 7 bases and J dropped 6 bases, with 10 bases sitting between them. Germline CDR1 is MNHEY and CDR2 is SVGAGI. This CDR3 spans 11 amino acids. In DNA form, the CDR3 reads TGTGCCAGCATAAGTGGTGGCGAGCAGTACTTC. This gives the protein CASISGGEQYF.

J is TRBJ2-7 and V is TRBV3-1 (or the pseudogene TRBV3-2); the D gene could be TRBD1 or TRBD2 (5 bases each). From germline, CDR1 is LGHDT and CDR2 YNNKEL (reference sequence). The V gene lost 5 bases and the J gene lost 7 bases, with 18 bases spanning the gap. This CDR3 contains 14 residues. The CDR3 is CASSGGISRGEQYF. The DNA of the CDR3 is TGTGCCAGCAGCGGGGGTATATCCCGGGGAGAGCAGTACTTC.

This clone appeared once. The gene calls are TRBV9 and TRBJ2-2, with D unresolved. Germline V CDR1 and CDR2: SGDLS, YYNGEE. The CDR3 consists of 15 residues. V was cut by 2 bases and J by 1 base, with 9 bases left in between. The CDR3 sequence: CASSVLGKNTGELFF. The DNA of the CDR3 is TGTGCCAGCAGCGTCCTAGGGAAGAACACCGGGGAGCTGTTTTTT.

The gene calls are TRBV7-2 and TRBJ2-7; D not resolved. Trimming took off 2 bases at V and 3 bases at J, with 8 bases between the two ends. Germline values: CDR1 SGHTA, CDR2 FQGNSA. The CDR3 runs to 13 residues. The CDR3, as DNA: TGTGCCAGCAGCTTACTGCTGCTCTACGAGCAGTACTTC. Its translation: CASSLLLLYEQYF.

The DNA of the CDR3 is TGTGCCAGCAGCTTAGCCCCATCTAACGAGCAGTACTTC. This gives the protein CASSLAPSNEQYF. The gene calls are TRBV11-2 and TRBJ2-7; D is unresolved. V was trimmed by 1 base and J by 5 bases, leaving 9 bases between them. Germline V gene data show CDR1 as SGHAT and CDR2 as FQNNGV. CDR3 size: 13 residues.

This chain uses TRBV6-5 with TRBJ1-1, with D possibly TRBD1 on 5 matching bases. The V end lost 0 bases, the J end lost 4 bases, and 12 bases lay between the germline ends. The germline V gene encodes CDR1 MNHEY and CDR2 SVGAGI. This CDR3 has 15 residues. CDR3 amino acids: CASSYSIQAGTEAFF. CDR3 nucleotides: TGTGCCAGCAGTTACTCGATACAGGCAGGCACTGAAGCTTTCTTT.

This chain links TRBV7-2 with TRBJ2-4; 7 bases line up with TRBD2. The V and J ends lost 6 bases and 9 bases, in that order; junction bases with no gene match: 5. The length of the CDR3 is 12 residues. CDR1 and CDR2 from the germline V gene are SGHTA and FQGNSA. This CDR3 reads CASSRREAIQYF. The CDR3 coding sequence is TGTGCCAGCAGTAGACGGGAGGCCATTCAGTACTTC.

The CDR3 protein is CASTKAGGSYNEQFF. The CDR3 coding sequence is TGTGCCAGCACAAAAGCGGGAGGTTCCTACAATGAGCAGTTCTTC. The chain is built from TRBV6-5 and TRBJ2-1; TRBD2 aligns across 9 bases. V shed 7 bases, J shed 1 base, and the junction held 5 bases outside the gene matches. Germline CDR1 reads MNHEY; CDR2 reads SVGAGI. The CDR3 is 15 residues long.

CDR3 nucleotide sequence: TGTGCCAGTGTCTCTAGTCGCTTAACCGGGGAGCTGTTTTTT. This gives the protein CASVSSRLTGELFF. This rearrangement joins TRBV11-3 to TRBJ2-2; no clear D. CDR3 length: 14 residues. V shed 9 bases and J shed 5 bases, with 16 bases lying between them. CDR1 and CDR2 from the germline V gene are SGHNT and YENEEA.

The chain links TRBV19 to TRBJ2-3; D not certain. Trimming took off 5 bases at V and 2 bases at J, with 11 bases between the two ends. Germline loops: CDR1 LNHDA, CDR2 SQIVND (reference sequence). The CDR3 is made up of 14 amino acids. The CDR3 region is CASSQPTNTDTQYF. CDR3 nucleotide sequence: TGTGCCAGTAGTCAACCCACAAACACAGATACGCAGTATTTT. Full variable domain (missing parts from reference TRBV19 and TRBJ2-3): DGGITQSPKYLFRKEGQNVTLSCEQNLNHDAMYWYRQDPGQGLRLIYYSQIVNDFQKGDIAEGYSVSREKKESFPLTVTSAQKNPTAFYLCASSQPTNTDTQYFGPGTRLTVL.

V and J are TRBV7-8 and TRBJ2-1; D is perhaps TRBD2 (6 bases). The CDR3 is 15 residues long. Germline V lookup: CDR1 SGHVS, CDR2 FQNEAQ. The V end lost 5 bases, the J end lost 7 bases, and 18 bases lay between the germline ends. DNA of the CDR3: TGTGCCAGCAGCCGCTCCGGGACTTATGAAAATGAGCAGTTCTTC. The encoded protein is CASSRSGTYENEQFF. The variable domain in full, with the rest retrieved from reference TRBV7-8 and TRBJ2-1, is GAGVSQSPRYKVAKRGQDVALRCDPISGHVSLFWYQQALGQGPEFLTYFQNEAQLDKSGLPSDRFFAERPEGSVSTLKIQRTQQEDSAVYLCASSRSGTYENEQFFGPGTRLTVL.

Here the CDR3 DNA reads TGTGCCAGCAGCTCTTCGGGCGGGGAGCTGTTTTTT. It is translated as CASSSSGGELFF. V and J are TRBV7-9 and TRBJ2-2; D not resolved. This CDR3 is built from 12 residues. V was shortened by 4 bases and J by 7 bases, with 7 bases between the two germline ends. Germline CDR1 SEHNR, CDR2 FQNEAQ (reference sequence).

For this clone: The CDR3 does not close with the conserved phenylalanine or tryptophan, likely indicating a read error. J is TRBJ1-2 and V is TRBV6-5, with D perhaps TRBD1 (6 bases). The CDR3 contains 15 residues. The germline gives CDR1 MNHEY, CDR2 SVGAGI. The V end was cut by 0 bases, the J end by 2 bases, with 10 bases between. The chain's CDR3 is CASSYSGGLNYGYTS. CDR3 sequence (DNA): TGTGCCAGCAGTTACTCCGGGGGGCTCAACTATGGCTACACCTCC.

The chain carries TRBV18 and TRBJ2-3; D unclear. Germline CDR1 is KGHSH and CDR2 is LQKENI. CDR3 length: 15 residues. The V end lost 1 base, the J end lost 0 bases, and 8 bases lay between the germline ends. CDR3 nucleotides: TGTGCCAGCTCACCACTACCCTATAGCACAGATACGCAGTATTTT. Encoded protein: CASSPLPYSTDTQYF. The full variable domain, its missing parts supplied by reference TRBV18 and TRBJ2-3, is NAGVMQNPRHLVRRRGQEARLRCSPMKGHSHVYWYRQLPEEGLKFMVYLQKENIIDESGMPKERFSAEFPKEGPSILRIQQVVRGDSAAYFCASSPLPYSTDTQYFGPGTRLTVL.

The J gene is TRBJ1-2, the V gene TRBV6-5, with TRBD1 matching 10 bases. Trimming took 5 bases from V and 8 from J; bases not matched to a gene: 8. The CDR3 has 14 amino acids. Germline V lookup: CDR1 MNHEY, CDR2 SVGAGI. In nucleotides, the CDR3 is TGTGCCAGCAGTACGGGGACAGGGGTCTTAGGCTACACCTTC. It encodes CASSTGTGVLGYTF.

The genes are TRBV20-1 and TRBJ1-1; 11 positions agree with TRBD1. The CDR3 is 15 amino acids. Germline V gene lookup returns CDR1 DFQATT and CDR2 SNEGSKA (reference sequence). V dropped 3 bases and J dropped 3; count of bases not matched to a gene: 6. The CDR3 DNA is TGCAGTGCTAGTGGGACAGGGGGACATCACACTGAAGCTTTCTTT. Translated: CSASGTGGHHTEAFF.

The genes are TRBV19 and TRBJ2-2, with 9 bases matching TRBD1. Germline V CDR1 and CDR2: LNHDA, SQIVND (reference sequence). CDR3 length: 16 residues. V trimming: 4 bases; J trimming: 0 bases; junction bases outside the gene matches: 3. The CDR3 region is CASSTRTGANTGELFF. In nucleotides, the CDR3 is TGTGCCAGTAGTACCCGGACAGGGGCGAACACCGGGGAGCTGTTTTTT.

This chain's CDR3 is CASSLASLRGLAKNIQYF. Here the CDR3 DNA reads TGTGCCAGCAGCTTAGCGAGCTTGAGGGGCCTAGCCAAAAACATTCAGTACTTC. The chain uses TRBV7-9 and TRBJ2-4; D could derive from TRBD1 or TRBD2 (5 bases each). The CDR3 length is 18 residues. Germline V gene lookup returns CDR1 SEHNR and CDR2 FQNEAQ (reference sequence). Trimming removed 0 bases from V and 0 bases from J, with 15 bases in between.

The chain uses TRBV12-5 and TRBJ2-2, with 7 bases fitting TRBD2. The V segment lost 3 bases and the J segment 3 bases; nucleotides outside the gene matches: 7. CDR1 and CDR2 from the germline V gene are LGHNT and FRNRAP. The CDR3 covers 16 residues. CDR3 in DNA: TGTGCTAGTGGTTTACGCGCGGGAGTCCACACCGGGGAGCTGTTTTTT. As protein: CASGLRAGVHTGELFF. The full variable domain, completed using reference TRBV12-5 and TRBJ2-2, is DARVTQTPRHKVTEMGQEVTMRCQPILGHNTVFWYRQTMMQGLELLAYFRNRAPLDDSGMPKDRFSAEMPDATLATLKIQPSEPRDSAVYFCASGLRAGVHTGELFFGEGSRLTVL.

This sequence joins TRBV7-6 and TRBJ2-5, with D perhaps assigned TRBD1 or TRBD2 (5 bases each). The CDR3 spans 17 residues. The ends were cut back, 5 bases at V and 5 bases at J, with 24 bases in the middle. The germline gives CDR1 SGHVS, CDR2 FNYEAQ. The CDR3 region has the DNA TGTGCCAGCAGCCCTCCCCGGATTGGTAGTCGGGACGAGACCCAGTACTTC. Translated, it gives CASSPPRIGSRDETQYF.